Sequencing of this T cell receptor (beta chain) was carried out in a study of blood T cell repertoires in COVID-19. In the study overall: Acute-phase and convalescent COVID-19 samples originated in the United States, Italy and Spain.

The table came from immunoSEQ multiplex PCR; TCRdb's copy has only in-frame clones and leaves some out. This sample has 490,000 or so clones, with 75% to 90% found just once. The receptor was isolated from a woman in her sixties who had recovered from COVID-19. The sample comprised PBMCs or T cells enriched from blood (not recorded which).

CDR3 in amino acids: CASNHRDRDNEQFF. The CDR3 DNA follows: TGTGCCAGTAACCACCGGGACAGGGACAATGAGCAGTTCTTC. V gene TRBV19 combines with J gene TRBJ2-1; 9 bases line up with TRBD1. Germline assignment: CDR1 LNHDA and CDR2 SQIVND (reference sequence). Trimming took 7 bases from V and 5 from J; bases not matched to a gene: 6. This CDR3 is 14 amino acids long. The complete variable domain, with remaining parts taken from reference TRBV19 and TRBJ2-1, reads DGGITQSPKYLFRKEGQNVTLSCEQNLNHDAMYWYRQDPGQGLRLIYYSQIVNDFQKGDIAEGYSVSREKKESFPLTVTSAQKNPTAFYLCASNHRDRDNEQFFGPGTRLTVL.